A selection of T cell receptor beta chains follows, all from one sample in a study of T cells in Graves' hyperthyroidism and ophthalmopathy. TCRdb re-called the multiplex PCR reads through MiXCR, storing one row per CDR3 protein. The table has some 440,000 distinct CDR3 sequences, 15% to 17% seen once. Specimen: blood. These receptors were taken from a woman between 18 and 29 years old with Graves' hyperthyroidism. The CDR3 runs from the conserved cysteine through the conserved F or W. Fields, in order: D gene, J gene, clone size, V gene, CDR3 protein, CDR3 DNA. D genes are given only for firm matches. Not every row has a clone size; where given, it reads once, few, many or a size class.

d_call: NA; j_call: TRBJ1-1; clone_size: many; v_call: TRBV6-1; cdr3_aa: CASSSLRERAEAFF; cdr3_nt: TGTGCCAGCAGTTCTCTCAGGGAGAGAGCTGAAGCTTTCTTT
d_call: NA; j_call: TRBJ1-6; clone_size: many; v_call: TRBV4-1; cdr3_aa: CASSLQTANDSPLHF; cdr3_nt: TGCGCCAGCAGCCTACAGACAGCAAACGATTCACCCCTCCACTTT
d_call: TRBD1; j_call: TRBJ1-2; clone_size: many; v_call: TRBV11-1; cdr3_aa: CASSRQGARGYTF; cdr3_nt: TGTGCCAGCAGTCGACAGGGGGCGCGAGGCTACACCTTC
d_call: NA; j_call: TRBJ1-1; clone_size: many; v_call: TRBV10-3; cdr3_aa: CAISGNSEAFF; cdr3_nt: TGTGCCATCAGTGGAAACTCTGAAGCTTTCTTT
d_call: TRBD1; j_call: TRBJ1-2; clone_size: many; v_call: TRBV30; cdr3_aa: CAWSQGGQPYGYTF; cdr3_nt: TGTGCCTGGAGCCAGGGGGGACAGCCCTATGGCTACACCTTC
d_call: NA; j_call: TRBJ2-2; clone_size: NA; v_call: TRBV20-1; cdr3_aa: CSALERAGELFF; cdr3_nt: TGCAGTGCACTCGAACGGGCCGGGGAGCTGTTTTTT
d_call: TRBD2; j_call: TRBJ2-3; clone_size: many; v_call: TRBV5-1; cdr3_aa: CASSSTSGTQYF; cdr3_nt: TGCGCCAGCAGCTCGACTAGCGGTACGCAGTATTTT
d_call: TRBD2; j_call: TRBJ2-3; clone_size: many; v_call: TRBV18; cdr3_aa: CASSPYSGGPTDTQYF; cdr3_nt: TGTGCCAGCTCACCATATAGCGGGGGGCCGACAGATACGCAGTATTTT
d_call: NA; j_call: TRBJ2-5; clone_size: NA; v_call: TRBV4-1; cdr3_aa: CASSQLYLNWETQYF; cdr3_nt: TGCGCCAGCAGCCAACTTTACCTAAACTGGGAGACCCAGTACTTC
d_call: TRBD2; j_call: TRBJ2-1; clone_size: many; v_call: TRBV7-3; cdr3_aa: CASSSGLAGGEQFF; cdr3_nt: TGTGCCAGCAGCTCGGGACTAGCTGGTGGTGAGCAGTTCTTC
d_call: NA; j_call: TRBJ1-6; clone_size: many; v_call: TRBV18; cdr3_aa: CASSPLDSDSPLHF; cdr3_nt: TGTGCCAGCTCACCGTTGGACAGCGATTCACCCCTCCACTTT
d_call: TRBD1; j_call: TRBJ2-7; clone_size: many; v_call: TRBV6-1; cdr3_aa: CASSRLWGDRGYEQYF; cdr3_nt: TGTGCCAGCAGTCGACTATGGGGGGACAGGGGCTACGAGCAGTACTTC
d_call: TRBD2; j_call: TRBJ2-1; clone_size: NA; v_call: TRBV6-1; cdr3_aa: CASIRLAGKHEQFF; cdr3_nt: TGTGCCAGCATCCGACTAGCGGGAAAACATGAGCAGTTCTTC